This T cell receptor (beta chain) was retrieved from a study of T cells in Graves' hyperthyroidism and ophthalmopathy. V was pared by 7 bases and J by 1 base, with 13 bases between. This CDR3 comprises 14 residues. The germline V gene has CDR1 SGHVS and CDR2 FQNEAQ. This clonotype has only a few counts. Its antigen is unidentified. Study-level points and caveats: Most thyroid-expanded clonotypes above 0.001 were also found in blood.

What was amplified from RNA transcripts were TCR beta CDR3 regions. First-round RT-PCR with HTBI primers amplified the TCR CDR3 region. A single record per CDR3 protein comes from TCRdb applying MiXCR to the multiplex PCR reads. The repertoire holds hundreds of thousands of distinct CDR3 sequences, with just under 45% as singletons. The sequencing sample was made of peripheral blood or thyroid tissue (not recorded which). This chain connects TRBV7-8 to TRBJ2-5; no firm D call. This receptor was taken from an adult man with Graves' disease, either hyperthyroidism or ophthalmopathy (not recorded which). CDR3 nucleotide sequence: TGTGCCAGCAACTCGGCTGGGTCCCAAGAGACCCAGTACTTC. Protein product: CASNSAGSQETQYF.